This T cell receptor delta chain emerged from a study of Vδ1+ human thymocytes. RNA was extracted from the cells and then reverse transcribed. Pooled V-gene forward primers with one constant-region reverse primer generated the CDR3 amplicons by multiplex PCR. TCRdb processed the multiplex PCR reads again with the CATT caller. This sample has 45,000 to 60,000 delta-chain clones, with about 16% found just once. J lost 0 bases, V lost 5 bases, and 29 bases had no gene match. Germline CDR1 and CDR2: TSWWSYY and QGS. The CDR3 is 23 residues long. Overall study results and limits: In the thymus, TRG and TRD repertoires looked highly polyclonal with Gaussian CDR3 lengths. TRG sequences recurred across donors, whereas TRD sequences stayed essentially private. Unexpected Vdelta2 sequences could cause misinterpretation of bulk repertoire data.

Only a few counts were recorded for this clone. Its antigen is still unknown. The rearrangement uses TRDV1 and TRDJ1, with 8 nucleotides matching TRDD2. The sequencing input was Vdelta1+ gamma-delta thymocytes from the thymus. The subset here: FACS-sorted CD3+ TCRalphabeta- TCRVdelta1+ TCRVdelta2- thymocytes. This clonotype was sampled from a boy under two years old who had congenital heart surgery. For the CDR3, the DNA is TGTGCTCTTGGGAACCCCGCCTGCGACCTTCCTAGGATGGGGGGCCAGTACACCGATAAACTCATCTTT. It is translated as CALGNPACDLPRMGGQYTDKLIF.